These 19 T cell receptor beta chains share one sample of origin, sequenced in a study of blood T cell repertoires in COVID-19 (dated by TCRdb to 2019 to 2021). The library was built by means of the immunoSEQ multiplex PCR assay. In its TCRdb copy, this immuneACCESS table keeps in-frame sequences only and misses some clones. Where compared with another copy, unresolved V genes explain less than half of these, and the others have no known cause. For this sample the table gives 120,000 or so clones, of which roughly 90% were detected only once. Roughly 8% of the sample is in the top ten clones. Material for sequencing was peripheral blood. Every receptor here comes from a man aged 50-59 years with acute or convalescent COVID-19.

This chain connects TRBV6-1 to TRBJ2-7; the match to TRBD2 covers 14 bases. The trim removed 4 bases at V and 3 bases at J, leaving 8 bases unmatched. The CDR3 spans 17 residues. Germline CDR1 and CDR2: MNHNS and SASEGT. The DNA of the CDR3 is TGTGCCAGCAGTGCCCCGGGACTAGCGGGAGAAAACTACGAGCAGTACTTC. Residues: CASSAPGLAGENYEQYF.

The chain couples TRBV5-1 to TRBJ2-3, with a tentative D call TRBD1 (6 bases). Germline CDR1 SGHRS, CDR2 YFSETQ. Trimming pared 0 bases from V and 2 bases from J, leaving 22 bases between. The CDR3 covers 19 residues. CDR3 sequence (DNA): TGCGCCAGCAGCTTGGAGGAACAGGGACCGAATACCTTCACAGATACGCAGTATTTT. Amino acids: CASSLEEQGPNTFTDTQYF.

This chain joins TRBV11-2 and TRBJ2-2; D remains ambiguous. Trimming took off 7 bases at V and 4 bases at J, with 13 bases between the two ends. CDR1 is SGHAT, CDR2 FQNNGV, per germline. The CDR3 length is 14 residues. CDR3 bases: TGTGCCAGCAACCCACTGGTCGGCACCGGGGAGCTGTTTTTT. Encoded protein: CASNPLVGTGELFF.

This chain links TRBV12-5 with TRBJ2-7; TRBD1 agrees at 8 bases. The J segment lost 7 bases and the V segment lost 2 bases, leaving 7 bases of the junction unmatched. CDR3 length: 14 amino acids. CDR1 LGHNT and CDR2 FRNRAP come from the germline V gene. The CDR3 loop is CASGLSGTGMEQYF. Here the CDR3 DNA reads TGTGCTAGTGGTTTGTCGGGGACAGGTATGGAGCAGTACTTC.

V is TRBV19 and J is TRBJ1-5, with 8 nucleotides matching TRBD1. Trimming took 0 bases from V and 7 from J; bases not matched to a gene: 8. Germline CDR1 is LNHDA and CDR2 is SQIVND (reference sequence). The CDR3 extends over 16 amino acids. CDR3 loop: CASSIDLRQGRQPQHF. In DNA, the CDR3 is TGTGCCAGTAGTATAGATCTGCGACAGGGGAGACAGCCCCAGCATTTT.

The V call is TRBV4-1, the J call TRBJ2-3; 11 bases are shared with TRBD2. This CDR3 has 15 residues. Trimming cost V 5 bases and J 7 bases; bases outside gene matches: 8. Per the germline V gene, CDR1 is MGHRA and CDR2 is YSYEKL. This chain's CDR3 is CASSYPTSGDYTQYF. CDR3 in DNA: TGCGCCAGCAGCTACCCGACTAGCGGGGATTATACGCAGTATTTT.

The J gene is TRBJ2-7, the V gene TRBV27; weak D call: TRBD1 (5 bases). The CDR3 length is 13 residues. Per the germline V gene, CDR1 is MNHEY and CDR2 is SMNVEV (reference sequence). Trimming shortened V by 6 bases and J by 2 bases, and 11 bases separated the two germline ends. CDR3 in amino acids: CASRGQPPYEQYF. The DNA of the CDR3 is TGTGCCAGCAGGGGGCAACCGCCCTACGAGCAGTACTTC.

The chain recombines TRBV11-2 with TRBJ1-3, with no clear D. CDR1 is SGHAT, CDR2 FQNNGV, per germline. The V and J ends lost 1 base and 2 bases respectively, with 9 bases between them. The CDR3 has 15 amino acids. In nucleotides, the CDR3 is TGTGCCAGCAGCTTAGGCAGCGGGCCTGGAAACACCATATATTTT. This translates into CASSLGSGPGNTIYF.

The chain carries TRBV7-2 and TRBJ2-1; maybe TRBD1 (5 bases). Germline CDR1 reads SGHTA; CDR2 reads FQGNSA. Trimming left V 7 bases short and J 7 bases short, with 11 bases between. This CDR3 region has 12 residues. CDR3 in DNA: TGTGCCAGCAACCTCAGGGTTAATGAGCAGTTCTTC. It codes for CASNLRVNEQFF.

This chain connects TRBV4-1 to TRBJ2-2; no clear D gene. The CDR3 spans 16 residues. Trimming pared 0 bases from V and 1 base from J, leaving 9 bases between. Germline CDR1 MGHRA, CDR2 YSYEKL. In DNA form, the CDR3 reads TGCGCCAGCAGCCAAGAAACCGGCGGGAACACCGGGGAGCTGTTTTTT. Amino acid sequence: CASSQETGGNTGELFF.

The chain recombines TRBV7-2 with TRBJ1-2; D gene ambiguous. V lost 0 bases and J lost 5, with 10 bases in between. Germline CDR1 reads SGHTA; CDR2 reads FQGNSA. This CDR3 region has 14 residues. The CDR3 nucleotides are TGTGCCAGCAGCTTAGCGGGCATTAAGTATGGCTACACCTTC. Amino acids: CASSLAGIKYGYTF.

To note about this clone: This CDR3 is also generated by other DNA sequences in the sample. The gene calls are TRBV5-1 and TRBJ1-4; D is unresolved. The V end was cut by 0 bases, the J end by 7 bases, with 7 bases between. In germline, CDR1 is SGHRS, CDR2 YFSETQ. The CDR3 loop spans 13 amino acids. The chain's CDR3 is CASSLGAGEKLFF. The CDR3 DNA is TGCGCCAGCAGCTTGGGGGCCGGTGAAAAACTGTTTTTT.

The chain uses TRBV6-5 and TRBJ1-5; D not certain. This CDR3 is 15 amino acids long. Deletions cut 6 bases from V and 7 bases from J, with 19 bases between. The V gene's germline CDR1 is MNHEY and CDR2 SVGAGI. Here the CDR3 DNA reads TGTGCCAGCAGCGACACCAGGAGGGTCAGGCAGCCCCAGCATTTT. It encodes CASSDTRRVRQPQHF.

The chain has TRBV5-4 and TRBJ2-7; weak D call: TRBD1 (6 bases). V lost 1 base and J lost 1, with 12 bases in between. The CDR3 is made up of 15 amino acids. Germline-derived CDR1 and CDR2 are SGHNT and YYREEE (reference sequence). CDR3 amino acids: CASSLIRGGSYEQYF. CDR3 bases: TGTGCCAGCAGCTTGATCAGGGGCGGTTCCTACGAGCAGTACTTC.

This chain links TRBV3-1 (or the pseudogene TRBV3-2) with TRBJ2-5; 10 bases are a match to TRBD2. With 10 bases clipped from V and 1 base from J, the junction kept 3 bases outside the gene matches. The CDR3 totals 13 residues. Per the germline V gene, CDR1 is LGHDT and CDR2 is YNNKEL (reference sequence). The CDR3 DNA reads TGTGCCACCACTAGCGGGGTCCAAGAGACCCAGTACTTC. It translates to CATTSGVQETQYF.

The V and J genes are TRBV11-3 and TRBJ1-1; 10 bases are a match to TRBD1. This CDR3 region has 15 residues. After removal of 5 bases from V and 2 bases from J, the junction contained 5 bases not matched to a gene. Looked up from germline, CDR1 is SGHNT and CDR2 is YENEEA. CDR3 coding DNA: TGTGCCAGCAGCCCGCGACAGGGGGCTAACACTGAAGCTTTCTTT. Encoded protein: CASSPRQGANTEAFF.

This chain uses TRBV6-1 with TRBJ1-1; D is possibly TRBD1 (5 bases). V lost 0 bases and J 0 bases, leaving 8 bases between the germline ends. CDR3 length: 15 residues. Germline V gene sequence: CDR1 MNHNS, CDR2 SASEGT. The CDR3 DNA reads TGTGCCAGCAGTGAAGCGCAGGGTCTGAACACTGAAGCTTTCTTT. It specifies CASSEAQGLNTEAFF.

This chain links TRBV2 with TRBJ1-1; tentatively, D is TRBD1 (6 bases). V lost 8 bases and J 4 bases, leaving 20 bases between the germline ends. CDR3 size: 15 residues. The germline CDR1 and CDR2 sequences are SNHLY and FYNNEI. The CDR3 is CASPTGGGWGTEAFF. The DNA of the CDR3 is TGTGCCAGCCCCACCGGGGGGGGCTGGGGCACTGAAGCTTTCTTT.

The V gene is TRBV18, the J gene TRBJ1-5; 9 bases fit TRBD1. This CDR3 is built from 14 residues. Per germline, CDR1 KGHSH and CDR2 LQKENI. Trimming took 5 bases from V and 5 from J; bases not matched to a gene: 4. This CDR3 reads CASSRGQGDQPQHF. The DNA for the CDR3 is TGTGCCAGCTCAAGGGGACAGGGTGATCAGCCCCAGCATTTT.